The 23 T cell receptor beta chains presented below share a single source sample, sequenced in a study of T cells in Graves' hyperthyroidism and ophthalmopathy. Amplified TCR beta CDR3 regions came from RNA transcripts. A first-round RT-PCR of the TCR CDR3 used the HTBI primer set. TCRdb passed the multiplex PCR reads through MiXCR, listing each CDR3 protein once. This table holds under 400,000 distinct CDR3 sequences, 15% to 18% found once. Sequencing was carried out using blood. Receptor source: a woman younger than 30 with Graves' hyperthyroidism that later progressed to Graves' ophthalmopathy.

The chain links TRBV24-1 to TRBJ1-2, with 9 nucleotides matching TRBD1. CDR1 KGHDR and CDR2 SFDVKD come from the germline V gene. This CDR3 spans 15 amino acids. V dropped 4 bases and J dropped 8; count of bases not matched to a gene: 10. Written as DNA, the CDR3 is TGTGCCACCAGTGACGCCGGGACAGGGTCTTACGGCTACACCTTC. Amino acids: CATSDAGTGSYGYTF.

In its sample, this clonotype was seen a few times. V and J are TRBV6-1 and TRBJ2-3; 9 nucleotides line up with TRBD2. Germline V CDR1 and CDR2: MNHNS, SASEGT. The length of the CDR3 is 16 residues. The junction had 7 bases not matched to a gene; V was cut back by 6 bases and J by 0 bases. CDR3 region: CASSPLAGHSTDTQYF. The CDR3 region has the DNA TGTGCCAGCAGCCCACTAGCGGGCCATAGCACAGATACGCAGTATTTT.

This clonotype was recorded a few times. The gene calls are TRBV4-2 and TRBJ1-1; D remains ambiguous. V was trimmed by 6 bases and J by 5 bases, leaving 10 bases between them. This CDR3 is 12 amino acids long. Per germline, CDR1 LGHNA and CDR2 YNFKEQ. The CDR3 region has the DNA TGTGCCAGCAGTATTGATGGAACTGAAGCTTTCTTT. This gives the protein CASSIDGTEAFF.

This clonotype was picked up many times. The chain carries TRBV28 and TRBJ1-5, with a possible D match to TRBD1 (5 bases). From germline, CDR1 is MDHEN and CDR2 SYDVKM. This CDR3 is built from 12 residues. V dropped 2 bases and J dropped 9 bases, with 8 bases sitting between them. Here the CDR3 reads CASSLGGGPQHF. CDR3 bases: TGTGCCAGCAGTTTAGGGGGTGGGCCCCAGCATTTT. The complete variable domain, with remaining parts taken from reference TRBV28 and TRBJ1-5, reads DVKVTQSSRYLVKRTGEKVFLECVQDMDHENMFWYRQDPGLGLRLIYFSYDVKMKEKGDIPEGYSVSREKKERFSLILESASTNQTSMYLCASSLGGGPQHFGDGTRLSIL.

A few counts support this clonotype. The chain combines TRBV18 with TRBJ2-2; no clear D gene. V lost 6 bases to trimming and J lost 0 bases, with 17 bases between them. Per the germline V gene, CDR1 is KGHSH and CDR2 is LQKENI. This CDR3 has 17 amino acids. In DNA form, the CDR3 reads TGTGCCAGCTCGCCATCGGGTGGTCTGTCGAACACCGGGGAGCTGTTTTTT. This encodes CASSPSGGLSNTGELFF.

This clonotype has a count of ten or more. This chain links TRBV5-6 with TRBJ2-1, with 9 bases lining up with TRBD2. The CDR3 is made up of 15 amino acids. V shed 2 bases and J 4 bases; nucleotides not matched to a gene: 4. Germline V gives CDR1 SGHDT, CDR2 YYEEEE. Here the CDR3 DNA reads TGTGCCAGCAGCTTCGGCGGGAGGGCTTACAATGAGCAGTTCTTC. This translates into CASSFGGRAYNEQFF. Based on the CDR3 plus reference TRBV5-6 and TRBJ2-1, the full variable domain is DAGVTQSPTHLIKTRGQQVTLRCSPKSGHDTVSWYQQALGQGPQFIFQYYEEEERQRGNFPDRFSGHQFPNYSSELNVNALLLGDSALYLCASSFGGRAYNEQFFGPGTRLTVL.

This clonotype was counted at least ten times. V is TRBV29-1 and J is TRBJ2-5, with D unclear. The CDR3 length is 12 residues. Trimming took off 4 bases at V and 2 bases at J, with 8 bases between the two ends. The germline V gene has CDR1 SQVTM and CDR2 ANQGSEA. CDR3 DNA: TGCAGCGTTGTTCAGCGACAAGAGACCCAGTACTTC. Translated: CSVVQRQETQYF. Looking up the rest from reference TRBV29-1 and TRBJ2-5 gives the full variable domain: SAVISQKPSRDICQRGTSLTIQCQVDSQVTMMFWYRQQPGQSLTLIATANQGSEATYESGFVIDKFPISRPNLTFSTLTVSNMSPEDSSIYLCSVVQRQETQYFGPGTRLLVL.

This clonotype was seen a handful of times. V is TRBV27 and J is TRBJ2-4; 15 nucleotides match TRBD2. Germline loops: CDR1 MNHEY, CDR2 SMNVEV (reference sequence). This CDR3 is built from 16 residues. Germline trimming cut 2 bases from V and 14 bases from J; bases unmatched to any gene: 10. The CDR3 spells CASSLGIGLAGGHEYF. DNA for the CDR3: TGTGCCAGCAGTTTAGGGATAGGACTAGCGGGAGGGCATGAGTACTTC.

V and J are TRBV3-1 and TRBJ2-5; maybe TRBD2 (5 bases). Trimming took off 4 bases at V and 4 bases at J, with 13 bases between the two ends. From germline, CDR1 is LGHDT and CDR2 YNNKEL (reference sequence). CDR3 length: 14 amino acids. The CDR3 coding sequence is TGTGCCAGCAGCCCCCGTAGGGAGAGAGAGACCCAGTACTTC. Its protein is CASSPRRERETQYF.

Ten or more counts support this clonotype. The gene calls are TRBV28 and TRBJ1-6; TRBD1 aligns across 12 bases. The J segment lost 7 bases and the V segment lost 6 bases, leaving 13 bases of the junction unmatched. The CDR3 consists of 18 residues. Per germline, CDR1 MDHEN and CDR2 SYDVKM. This CDR3 is CASSGAWGQGAGNSPLHF. DNA for the CDR3: TGTGCCAGCAGCGGCGCCTGGGGACAGGGGGCAGGAAATTCACCCCTCCACTTT.

This clonotype was seen more than once but under ten times. The rearrangement joins TRBV4-1 to TRBJ2-4; 9 bases fit TRBD2. This CDR3 spans 21 amino acids. Trimming took 1 base from V and 0 from J; bases not matched to a gene: 16. Per the germline V gene, CDR1 is MGHRA and CDR2 is YSYEKL. CDR3 DNA sequence: TGCGCCAGCAGCCAAGCACCCGGTCCGGGACTAGCAAGGCTAGCCAAAAACATTCAGTACTTC. It specifies CASSQAPGPGLARLAKNIQYF.

The chain is built from TRBV27 and TRBJ2-1; 9 nucleotides match TRBD1. V lost 5 bases to trimming and J lost 0 bases; unmatched junction nucleotides: 5. The CDR3 sequence is 16 residues long. Looked up from germline, CDR1 is MNHEY and CDR2 is SMNVEV (reference sequence). The CDR3 reads CASSLSTGGSYNEQFF. For the CDR3, the DNA is TGTGCCAGCAGTCTCTCGACAGGGGGCTCCTACAATGAGCAGTTCTTC.

In its sample, this clonotype was seen many times. The rearrangement links TRBV20-1 to TRBJ1-2; the match to TRBD1 covers 9 bases. CDR1 is DFQATT and CDR2 is SNEGSKA in the germline V gene (reference sequence). This CDR3 spans 13 amino acids. V was pared by 4 bases and J by 8 bases, with 8 bases of the junction left unmatched. CDR3 protein: CSAKDDRGYGYTF. CDR3 DNA sequence: TGCAGTGCTAAAGACGACAGGGGGTACGGCTACACCTTC.

The table lists this clonotype with many counts. V is TRBV20-1 and J is TRBJ2-5, with 10 bases matching TRBD2. CDR1 is DFQATT and CDR2 is SNEGSKA in the germline V gene (reference sequence). Trimming removed 3 bases from V and 5 bases from J; junction bases left unmatched: 6. The CDR3 totals 14 residues. Written as DNA, the CDR3 is TGCAGTGCTAGTCCTAGCGGGAGCGGTGAGACCCAGTACTTC. Encoded protein: CSASPSGSGETQYF.

A single count supports this clonotype. J is TRBJ2-7 and V is TRBV28; TRBD2 agrees at 14 bases. The CDR3 is made up of 16 amino acids. CDR1 is MDHEN, CDR2 SYDVKM, per germline. V was clipped by 3 bases and J by 3 bases; unmatched bases: 4. CDR3 in amino acids: CASSLTSGRESYEQYF. The CDR3 DNA sequence: TGTGCCAGCAGTTTGACTAGCGGGAGGGAAAGCTACGAGCAGTACTTC. The variable domain in full, completed from reference TRBV28 and TRBJ2-7, reads DVKVTQSSRYLVKRTGEKVFLECVQDMDHENMFWYRQDPGLGLRLIYFSYDVKMKEKGDIPEGYSVSREKKERFSLILESASTNQTSMYLCASSLTSGRESYEQYFGPGTRLTVT.

This clonotype has just a few counts. The V and J genes are TRBV6-1 and TRBJ2-2, with 11 bases fitting TRBD2. Germline-derived CDR1 and CDR2 are MNHNS and SASEGT. This CDR3 region has 20 residues. Trimming removed 2 bases from V and 5 bases from J; junction bases left unmatched: 16. This CDR3 reads CASSEIWWIAGGPGTGELFF. The CDR3 DNA is TGTGCCAGCAGTGAAATCTGGTGGATAGCGGGAGGGCCGGGAACCGGGGAGCTGTTTTTT.

At least ten counts were recorded for this clonotype. V is TRBV20-1 and J is TRBJ2-7; no clear D gene. V was clipped by 2 bases and J by 2 bases, with 7 bases between them. Germline V gene data show CDR1 as DFQATT and CDR2 as SNEGSKA (reference sequence). The CDR3 contains 12 residues. The CDR3 nucleotides read TGCAGTGCTAGACGGCAGGCCTACGAGCAGTACTTC. This sequence encodes CSARRQAYEQYF.

Regarding this clonotype: A much larger clone sits a single nucleotide away, making a read error possible. This chain connects TRBV15 to TRBJ2-1; 7 bases are shared with TRBD2. Germline assignment: CDR1 LNHNV and CDR2 YYDKDF (reference sequence). The CDR3 is 19 amino acids. Losses at the gene ends were 0 bases for V and 1 base for J; bases not matched to a gene: 12. CDR3 loop: CATSRDGTASGPSYNEQFF. The CDR3 DNA is TGTGCCACCAGCAGAGATGGAACGGCTAGCGGACCTTCCTACAATGAGCAGTTCTTC.

This clonotype occurred many times. This chain connects TRBV28 to TRBJ2-3; 7 nucleotides align to TRBD1. V was clipped by 2 bases and J by 4 bases; unmatched bases: 12. Germline-derived CDR1 and CDR2 are MDHEN and SYDVKM. The CDR3 is 17 residues long. The DNA for the CDR3 is TGTGCCAGCAGTTTAGTGCGGCAGACAGGGAAACCAGATACGCAGTATTTT. This gives the protein CASSLVRQTGKPDTQYF.

Written as DNA, the CDR3 is TGTGCCAGCACCCCCCTAGTGGGGTACAATGAGCAGTTCTTC. Translation: CASTPLVGYNEQFF. The chain has TRBV6-1 and TRBJ2-1; D gene unclear. The CDR3 contains 14 residues. Germline CDR1 reads MNHNS; CDR2 reads SASEGT. Trimming cost V 7 bases and J 4 bases, with 14 bases left between them.

This clonotype was picked up a small number of times. It is unclear where the CDR3 begins or ends on the DNA, so no DNA is shown, and the CDR3 is as TCRdb lists it. This rearrangement joins TRBV20-1 to TRBJ1-2; the table calls TRBD1, which could not be checked here. The germline V gene has CDR1 DFQATT and CDR2 SNEGSKA (reference sequence). Both ends counted, the CDR3 spans 13 residues. CDR3 amino acids: CSARTGASYGCTF.

This clonotype was found many times. This sequence joins TRBV20-1 and TRBJ2-5; 9 nucleotides match TRBD2. Germline V lookup: CDR1 DFQATT, CDR2 SNEGSKA (reference sequence). This CDR3 spans 17 amino acids. The ends lost 1 base at V and 4 bases at J; junction bases unmatched: 13. The CDR3 nucleotides are TGCAGTGCTAGAGCCCCCAGGGGCGGGAGGGCCTTAGAGACCCAGTACTTC. Translation: CSARAPRGGRALETQYF.

A few counts support this clonotype. The junction departs from the called germline gene at one end, perhaps through a read error. The chain couples TRBV7-7 to TRBJ2-2, with 10 bases matching TRBD1. The germline CDR1 and CDR2 sequences are SSHAT and FNYEAQ (reference sequence). This CDR3 contains 16 residues. CDR3 amino acids: CASSARTGGNTGELFF. The CDR3 nucleotides read TGTGCTAGCAGCGCCCGGACAGGGGGGAACACCGGGGAGCTGTTTTTT.